The 10 T cell receptor beta chains given below trace back to one sample, sequenced in a study of blood T cells in healthy people across ages. A second 7 to 11 cycle PCR used barcoded and J-beta primers. MiXCR, applied by TCRdb to the 5' RACE reads, yields one record per CDR3 protein. The repertoire consists of some 640,000 distinct CDR3 sequences, with more than 40% occurring once and the leading ten covering 25% to 35%. The sample taken for sequencing was blood. These receptor sequences come from a woman in her sixties or seventies in good health.

The chain uses TRBV5-1 and TRBJ2-1; TRBD2 matches at 10 bases. The CDR3 consists of 15 residues. Germline CDR1 reads SGHRS; CDR2 reads YFSETQ. V trimming: 2 bases; J trimming: 6 bases; junction bases outside the gene matches: 5. CDR3 sequence: CASSFAGLALNEQFF. The CDR3 DNA is TGCGCCAGCAGCTTCGCGGGACTAGCGCTCAATGAGCAGTTCTTC. Full variable domain (rest looked up from reference TRBV5-1 and TRBJ2-1): KAGVTQTPRYLIKTRGQQVTLSCSPISGHRSVSWYQQTPGQGLQFLFEYFSETQRNKGNFPGRFSGRQFSNSRSEMNVSTLELGDSALYLCASSFAGLALNEQFFGPGTRLTVL.

This clonotype was counted only a few times. The rearrangement joins TRBV25-1 to TRBJ2-1, with TRBD2 as a possible D gene (6 bases). Germline V gene lookup returns CDR1 MGHDK and CDR2 SYGVNS. With 5 bases removed from V and 0 bases from J, the gap between germline ends came to 14 bases. This CDR3 has 16 amino acids. The CDR3 nucleotides are TGTGCCAGCAGTTCGTCTAGCGCAAGCTCCTACAATGAGCAGTTCTTC. Translating gives CASSSSSASSYNEQFF.

The chain recombines TRBV20-1 with TRBJ2-5; the D gene is possibly TRBD2 (5 bases). Trimming shortened V by 1 base and J by 11 bases, and 26 bases separated the two germline ends. The germline V gene has CDR1 DFQATT and CDR2 SNEGSKA (reference sequence). CDR3 length equals 16 residues. The CDR3 DNA is TGCAGTGCTAGAGCTTACGGTGGACTCCCCTACTATGAGCAGTACTTC. Its protein product is CSARAYGGLPYYEQYF.

With respect to this clonotype: An end of the junction differs from the germline gene, which may be a read error. V gene TRBV7-2 combines with J gene TRBJ2-6; D is perhaps TRBD1 (5 bases). The CDR3 covers 15 residues. CDR1 and CDR2 from the germline V gene are SGHTA and FQGNSA. In nucleotides, the CDR3 is TGTGCCAGCAGCTTACTCAGGGATGGGGCCACCGTCCTGACTTTC. Its translation: CASSLLRDGATVLTF.

V gene TRBV5-8 combines with J gene TRBJ2-3; TRBD2 aligns across 11 bases. The CDR3 sequence is 16 residues long. Germline assignment: CDR1 SGHTS and CDR2 YDEGEE. Trimming removed 4 bases from V and 0 bases from J; junction bases left unmatched: 4. The CDR3 DNA is TGTGCCAGCAGCCGTAGCGGGAGGGCCAGCACAGATACGCAGTATTTT. Protein product: CASSRSGRASTDTQYF.

The rearrangement joins TRBV7-2 to TRBJ2-5; 10 positions match TRBD2. CDR3 size: 16 residues. Trimming removed 6 bases from V and 11 bases from J; junction bases left unmatched: 18. The germline CDR1 and CDR2 sequences are SGHTA and FQGNSA. The CDR3 DNA is TGTGCCAGCAGTCCCTCTAGCGGGAGTCCGTACAATGAGCAGTACTTC. Protein: CASSPSSGSPYNEQYF.

The rearrangement joins TRBV4-3 to TRBJ2-1; the D gene is possibly TRBD2 (6 bases). The V end lost 4 bases, the J end lost 10 bases, and 14 bases lay between the germline ends. Germline values: CDR1 LGHNA, CDR2 YSLEER. The CDR3 consists of 13 residues. CDR3 in DNA: TGCGCCAGCAGCCCGGGGGTAGGCGGCGAGCAGTTCTTC. This gives the protein CASSPGVGGEQFF.

The chain recombines TRBV7-9 with TRBJ2-1, with D possibly TRBD2 on 5 matching bases. V was shortened by 8 bases and J by 6 bases, with 20 bases between the two germline ends. The CDR3 length is 15 residues. Germline CDR1 reads SEHNR; CDR2 reads FQNEAQ (reference sequence). CDR3 DNA sequence: TGTGCCAGCTTAACCCTAGCAACGAGCCCCAATGAGCAGTTCTTC. Translation gives CASLTLATSPNEQFF.

The genes are TRBV29-1 and TRBJ2-1, with D perhaps being TRBD1 or TRBD2 (5 bases each). Per the germline V gene, CDR1 is SQVTM and CDR2 is ANQGSEA. This CDR3 contains 10 residues. The V and J ends lost 4 bases and 7 bases respectively, with 5 bases between them. CDR3 DNA: TGCAGCGTTGGGGGGAATGAGCAGTTCTTC. Protein: CSVGGNEQFF.

The chain carries TRBV20-1 and TRBJ2-5, with D perhaps TRBD2 (6 bases). Germline assignment: CDR1 DFQATT and CDR2 SNEGSKA (reference sequence). CDR3 length: 14 residues. V lost 2 bases and J lost 5, with 15 bases in between. The CDR3 DNA is TGCAGTGCTAGATCCATACTAGCCGGGGAGACCCAGTACTTC. Encoded protein: CSARSILAGETQYF.